Following are 24 T cell receptor beta chains from one sample sequenced in a study of PD-1 blockade in classical Hodgkin lymphoma. Some clones are missing from TCRdb's copy, which holds only in-frame ones; the method was immunoSEQ multiplex PCR. The sample yields some 9,500 clones, roughly four fifths seen once. Time point: cycle 4 day 1 (C4D1), after around six weeks of nivolumab. Relapse after autologous stem cell transplantation occurred in every patient, and brentuximab vedotin exposure varied. Purified CD4+ T cells were obtained from thawed PBMCs through magnetic negative selection. The specimen was CD4+ T cells from blood, collected before the fourth cycle of nivolumab. The receptors derive from a human donor with classical Hodgkin lymphoma.

The gene calls are TRBV7-2 and TRBJ2-3; no definite D call. V lost 4 bases and J lost 7, with 12 bases in between. CDR1 is SGHTA, CDR2 FQGNSA, per germline. The CDR3 is 13 amino acids. For the CDR3, the DNA is TGTGCCAGCAGCTATCTACCCCCGAATACGCAGTATTTT. Amino acid sequence: CASSYLPPNTQYF. The whole variable domain, remainder taken from reference TRBV7-2 and TRBJ2-3, is GAGVSQSPSNKVTEKGKDVELRCDPISGHTALYWYRQSLGQGLEFLIYFQGNSAPDKSGLPSDRFSAERTGGSVSTLTIQRTQQEDSAVYLCASSYLPPNTQYFGPGTRLTVL.

This chain joins TRBV2 and TRBJ2-5; 9 bases line up with TRBD2. V trimming: 8 bases; J trimming: 5 bases; junction bases outside the gene matches: 9. The germline V gene has CDR1 SNHLY and CDR2 FYNNEI. There are 14 residues in the CDR3. The CDR3 spells CASGRRGGEETQYF. The CDR3 DNA reads as TGTGCCAGCGGGCGGCGGGGGGGCGAGGAGACCCAGTACTTC.

The V gene is TRBV5-4, the J gene TRBJ1-1; 8 bases line up with TRBD1. The V and J ends lost 1 base and 8 bases, in that order; junction bases with no gene match: 10. This CDR3 contains 15 residues. In germline, CDR1 is SGHNT, CDR2 YYREEE (reference sequence). CDR3 sequence: CASSLTGQGEGEAFF. In nucleotides, the CDR3 is TGTGCCAGCAGCTTGACCGGACAGGGAGAGGGGGAAGCTTTCTTT.

The chain is built from TRBV29-1 and TRBJ2-2, with 7 bases that match TRBD1. Germline CDR1 and CDR2: SQVTM and ANQGSEA. CDR3 size: 15 residues. Trimming cost V 6 bases and J 2 bases; bases outside gene matches: 9. The CDR3 sequence: CSVARQGANTGELFF. CDR3 coding DNA: TGCAGCGTAGCTAGACAGGGCGCAAACACCGGGGAGCTGTTTTTT.

This clone showed up just a few times. The V and J genes are TRBV7-9 and TRBJ1-2; D is ambiguous. Germline loops: CDR1 SEHNR, CDR2 FQNEAQ (reference sequence). This CDR3 region has 12 residues. V lost 8 bases and J lost 9, with 16 bases in between. The CDR3 nucleotides read TGTGCCAGCGGCATCAGCCTTAGCAGCTACACCTTC. It yields the protein CASGISLSSYTF.

The V call is TRBV6-5, the J call TRBJ2-3; D unresolved. Germline V gene lookup returns CDR1 MNHEY and CDR2 SVGAGI. Trimming stripped 4 bases from V and 2 bases from J, with 10 bases between. This CDR3 has 14 amino acids. The CDR3 reads CASSFGRFTDTQYF. The CDR3 DNA follows: TGTGCCAGCAGTTTCGGCAGATTCACAGATACGCAGTATTTT.

This chain joins TRBV28 and TRBJ2-3; 11 bases align to TRBD2. Germline V CDR1 and CDR2: MDHEN, SYDVKM. The CDR3 totals 18 residues. The ends lost 6 bases at V and 4 bases at J; junction bases unmatched: 15. CDR3 nucleotide sequence: TGTGCCAGCAGCCCCCAAGTAGCGGGGGGGATCGAGTCAGATACGCAGTATTTT. Protein product: CASSPQVAGGIESDTQYF.

V and J are TRBV7-3 and TRBJ2-3; 14 bases agree with TRBD2. The CDR3 totals 15 residues. Germline loops: CDR1 SGHTA, CDR2 FQGTGA. With 5 bases clipped from V and 8 bases from J, the junction kept 6 bases outside the gene matches. CDR3 region: CASSMTSGGAGTQYF. DNA for the CDR3: TGTGCCAGCAGCATGACTAGCGGGGGGGCCGGTACGCAGTATTTT.

The chain combines TRBV7-9 with TRBJ2-4, with 10 bases lining up with TRBD1. Germline V gene data show CDR1 as SEHNR and CDR2 as FQNEAQ (reference sequence). The V gene end was trimmed by 2 bases and the J gene end by 6 bases; junction bases not matched to a gene: 7. The CDR3 spans 16 residues. The CDR3 DNA reads as TGTGCCAGCAGCTTATTGGGGACAGGGGCGGTAAACATTCAGTACTTC. As protein: CASSLLGTGAVNIQYF.

The chain links TRBV11-2 to TRBJ2-7; D might be TRBD1 (8 bases). Trimming stripped 5 bases from V and 5 bases from J, with 16 bases between. The CDR3 contains 14 residues. CDR1 SGHAT and CDR2 FQNNGV come from the germline V gene. The CDR3 DNA reads as TGTGCCAGCAGCCCTTGGACAGGGAGGGACGAGCAGTACGTC. Translating gives CASSPWTGRDEQYV.

The V call is TRBV6-1, the J call TRBJ2-5; 8 nucleotides line up with TRBD2. This CDR3 spans 15 amino acids. V lost 1 base to trimming and J lost 6 bases; unmatched junction nucleotides: 7. Germline assignment: CDR1 MNHNS and CDR2 SASEGT. CDR3 nucleotides: TGTGCCAGCAGTGAAGGTGGGACTAGTGTCCAGACCCAGTACTTC. Protein product: CASSEGGTSVQTQYF.

This chain uses TRBV18 with TRBJ2-1; the D call may be TRBD1 or TRBD2 (5 bases each). Per the germline V gene, CDR1 is KGHSH and CDR2 is LQKENI. This CDR3 comprises 15 residues. The V and J ends lost 3 bases and 7 bases respectively, with 16 bases between them. CDR3 region: CASSPPGRLTNEQFF. The CDR3 DNA is TGTGCCAGCTCACCTCCGGGACGGCTTACAAATGAGCAGTTCTTC.

The chain carries TRBV5-6 and TRBJ2-3; no clear D. Germline-derived CDR1 and CDR2 are SGHDT and YYEEEE. Trimming took 0 bases from V and 5 from J, leaving 4 bases between them. The CDR3 has 12 amino acids. CDR3 residues: CASSLVGDTQYF. The CDR3 DNA reads TGTGCCAGCAGCTTGGTAGGAGATACGCAGTATTTT.

This chain connects TRBV4-1 to TRBJ2-5; TRBD2 matches at 8 bases. The V and J ends lost 2 bases and 6 bases, in that order; junction bases with no gene match: 11. Germline CDR1 reads MGHRA; CDR2 reads YSYEKL. The CDR3 has 16 residues. The CDR3 region has the DNA TGCGCCAGCAGCCAAAACGGACTAGCCCAAGAGCAGACCCAGTACTTC. Translated: CASSQNGLAQEQTQYF.

The rearrangement uses TRBV28 and TRBJ1-1; D gene uncertain. V was cut by 6 bases and J by 4 bases, with 9 bases left in between. CDR1 is MDHEN and CDR2 is SYDVKM in the germline V gene. This CDR3 is 12 amino acids long. The DNA for the CDR3 is TGTGCCAGCAGGGCGGGCGGCACTGAAGCTTTCTTT. It translates to CASRAGGTEAFF.

The V call is TRBV28, the J call TRBJ1-6; the match to TRBD1 covers 7 bases. Germline V gene sequence: CDR1 MDHEN, CDR2 SYDVKM. Germline trimming cut 5 bases from V and 9 bases from J; bases unmatched to any gene: 7. The CDR3 contains 14 residues. The DNA for the CDR3 is TGTGCCAGCAGTCCAGACAGGGTTGCTTCACCCCTCCACTTT. It encodes CASSPDRVASPLHF. Full variable domain (outside the CDR3, taken from reference TRBV28 and TRBJ1-6): DVKVTQSSRYLVKRTGEKVFLECVQDMDHENMFWYRQDPGLGLRLIYFSYDVKMKEKGDIPEGYSVSREKKERFSLILESASTNQTSMYLCASSPDRVASPLHFGNGTRLTVT.

The chain employs TRBV11-2 and TRBJ2-1; the D is unclear. CDR1 is SGHAT, CDR2 FQNNGV, per germline. This CDR3 region has 13 residues. V was clipped by 2 bases and J by 6 bases, with 8 bases between them. CDR3 region: CASSLQIGNEQFF. In DNA form, the CDR3 reads TGTGCCAGCAGCTTACAGATAGGCAATGAGCAGTTCTTC.

The CDR3, as DNA: TGTGCCAGCAGCAGGAGTTCGAATCAGCCCCAGCATTTT. Protein sequence: CASSRSSNQPQHF. The gene calls are TRBV6-5 and TRBJ1-5, with unresolved D. V lost 6 bases and J 4 bases, leaving 10 bases between the germline ends. CDR1 and CDR2 from the germline V gene are MNHEY and SVGAGI. The CDR3 extends over 13 amino acids.

The V gene is TRBV29-1, the J gene TRBJ2-5; D possibly uses TRBD1 or TRBD2 (5 bases each). The germline V and J ends were trimmed by 0 bases and 5 bases, with 16 bases remaining between them. CDR1 is SQVTM and CDR2 is ANQGSEA in the germline V gene. The CDR3 consists of 15 residues. In DNA, the CDR3 is TGCAGCGTTGAAGATCGGGAAGGGGCTAGGGAGACCCAGTACTTC. The encoded protein is CSVEDREGARETQYF.

This clone was seen a few times. The gene calls are TRBV28 and TRBJ2-2; TRBD2 aligns across 11 bases. V was pared by 7 bases and J by 1 base, with 5 bases of the junction left unmatched. CDR1 and CDR2 (germline): MDHEN, SYDVKM. CDR3 length equals 16 residues. The CDR3 DNA reads as TGTGCCAGCAAGGCTAGCGGGGGGCAGAACACCGGGGAGCTGTTTTTT. It is translated as CASKASGGQNTGELFF.

The chain has TRBV7-2 and TRBJ2-3; D possibly corresponds to TRBD2 (7 bases). CDR1 and CDR2 (germline): SGHTA, FQGNSA. V lost 3 bases, J lost 7 bases, and 14 bases lay in between. This CDR3 contains 14 residues. DNA for the CDR3: TGTGCCAGCAGCTTTAGGCGGGGGCACAATACGCAGTATTTT. Translation: CASSFRRGHNTQYF. The variable domain in full, with the rest retrieved from reference TRBV7-2 and TRBJ2-3, is GAGVSQSPSNKVTEKGKDVELRCDPISGHTALYWYRQSLGQGLEFLIYFQGNSAPDKSGLPSDRFSAERTGGSVSTLTIQRTQQEDSAVYLCASSFRRGHNTQYFGPGTRLTVL.

The chain carries TRBV28 and TRBJ2-1; D is uncertain. The CDR3 spans 14 residues. V was shortened by 4 bases and J by 1 base, with 8 bases between the two germline ends. CDR1 and CDR2 from the germline V gene are MDHEN and SYDVKM. The CDR3 loop is CASSSQNSYNEQFF. The CDR3 region has the DNA TGTGCCAGCAGTTCCCAGAATTCCTACAATGAGCAGTTCTTC.

The V and J genes are TRBV28 and TRBJ2-2; 10 bases line up with TRBD1. The junction had 4 bases not matched to a gene; V was cut back by 3 bases and J by 6 bases. This CDR3 is 15 amino acids long. CDR1 and CDR2 (germline): MDHEN, SYDVKM. CDR3 DNA sequence: TGTGCCAGCAGTTTCGGGGACAGGGGAGCCGGGGAGCTGTTTTTT. Protein sequence: CASSFGDRGAGELFF.

This chain uses TRBV5-5 with TRBJ1-4; D may be TRBD1 (6 bases). Germline V gives CDR1 SGHKS, CDR2 YYEKEE (reference sequence). V was cut by 4 bases and J by 5 bases, with 15 bases left in between. The CDR3 consists of 15 residues. CDR3 bases: TGTGCCAGCAGCCGGGGGGTACAGGGAAATGAAAAACTGTTTTTT. It specifies CASSRGVQGNEKLFF. Full variable domain (rest looked up from reference TRBV5-5 and TRBJ1-4): DAGVTQSPTHLIKTRGQQVTLRCSPISGHKSVSWYQQVLGQGPQFIFQYYEKEERGRGNFPDRFSARQFPNYSSELNVNALLLGDSALYLCASSRGVQGNEKLFFGSGTQLSVL.